One and the same sample provided the 8 T cell receptor beta chains below, sequenced in a study of breast tumors, draining lymph nodes, adjacent tissues. TCRdb re-analysed the multiplex PCR reads in MiXCR, keeping a single row per CDR3 protein. This sample has 50,000 to 85,000 distinct CDR3 sequences, with 40% to 55% found just once. Sequenced input: breast tumor tissue. Source of these receptors: a female donor with breast cancer. Some clones in this sample may be carry-over from other donors' samples.

This chain connects TRBV7-9 to TRBJ1-1; D remains unclear. Germline CDR1 SEHNR, CDR2 FQNEAQ (reference sequence). The CDR3 sequence is 15 residues long. The V end was cut by 5 bases, the J end by 1 base, with 14 bases between. The CDR3 sequence: CASSPINHGNTEAFF. CDR3 bases: TGTGCCAGCAGCCCAATTAACCATGGGAACACTGAAGCTTTCTTT.

The CDR3 DNA is TGTGCCAGCAGTGAAATAGGCGAGACCCAGTACTTC. Translated: CASSEIGETQYF. The rearrangement links TRBV6-1 to TRBJ2-5; no clear D gene. Germline-derived CDR1 and CDR2 are MNHNS and SASEGT. V was pared by 2 bases and J by 5 bases, with 6 bases between. The CDR3 runs to 12 residues.

To note about this clonotype: This CDR3 fails to terminate in the conserved phenylalanine or tryptophan, so it likely reflects a read error. The chain carries TRBV7-2 and TRBJ2-5; no reliable D call. The V and J ends lost 10 bases and 2 bases respectively, with 17 bases between them. The germline gives CDR1 SGHTA, CDR2 FQGNSA. The CDR3 has 14 amino acids. CDR3 in amino acids: CANSSGPLQETQYL. CDR3 nucleotides: TGTGCCAACAGTTCCGGCCCTCTACAAGAGACCCAGTACCTC.

In its sample, this clonotype was seen many times. Since a much larger clone is just one base distant, this may be a read error. J is TRBJ1-2 and V is TRBV9; D gene unclear. Germline V gene data show CDR1 as SGDLS and CDR2 as YYNGEE. This CDR3 has 14 residues. CDR3: CASSVGVGIYSYTF. CDR3 DNA sequence: TGTGCCAGCAGCGTAGGGGTTGGAATCTATAGCTACACCTTC. Full variable domain (missing parts from reference TRBV9 and TRBJ1-2): DSGVTQTPKHLITATGQRVTLRCSPRSGDLSVYWYQQSLDQGLQFLIQYYNGEERAKGNILERFSAQQFPDLHSELNLSSLELGDSALYFCASSVGVGIYSYTFGSGTRLTVV.

The chain combines TRBV7-6 with TRBJ2-5, with D uncertain. Trimming took off 1 base at V and 4 bases at J, with 4 bases between the two ends. From germline, CDR1 is SGHVS and CDR2 FNYEAQ. The CDR3 spans 12 residues. CDR3 nucleotide sequence: TGTGCCAGCAGCTTAGGGCTAGAGACCCAGTACTTC. It specifies CASSLGLETQYF. The whole variable domain, remainder taken from reference TRBV7-6 and TRBJ2-5, is GAGVSQSPRYKVTKRGQDVALRCDPISGHVSLYWYRQALGQGPEFLTYFNYEAQQDKSGLPNDRFSAERPEGSISTLTIQRTEQRDSAMYRCASSLGLETQYFGPGTRLLVL.

In this sample, this clonotype turned up many times. This sequence joins TRBV6-1 and TRBJ1-5, with TRBD1 matching over 9 bases. The junction had 5 bases not matched to a gene; V was cut back by 4 bases and J by 4 bases. The CDR3 covers 15 residues. Looked up from germline, CDR1 is MNHNS and CDR2 is SASEGT. The CDR3 DNA sequence: TGTGCCAGCAGTGGTTTGACAGGGGGAAATCAGCCCCAGCATTTT. Its protein product is CASSGLTGGNQPQHF.

Points on this clonotype: It is unclear where the CDR3 begins or ends on the DNA, so no DNA is shown, and the CDR3 is as TCRdb lists it. The rearrangement joins TRBV15 to TRBJ2-1; the table's D call of TRBD2 was not tested on the DNA. Looked up from germline, CDR1 is LNHNV and CDR2 is YYDKDF (reference sequence). Inclusive of both ends, the CDR3 amounts to 21 amino acids. This CDR3 is CATSKGTSFYICSADYNEQFF.

Remarks on this clonotype: Germline is not matched at one junction end, which may reflect a read error. The chain is built from TRBV5-1 and TRBJ1-4; no clear D gene. Germline CDR1 is SGHRS and CDR2 is YFSETQ. CDR3 size: 17 residues. The CDR3: CASSLGTYPSRQEKLSF. CDR3 coding DNA: TGCGCCAGCAGCTTGGGTACCTATCCGAGCAGGCAGGAAAAACTGTCTTTT.